This passage covers 15 T cell receptor beta chains from one sample sequenced in a study of blood T cell repertoires in COVID-19. Method: immunoSEQ multiplex PCR; TCRdb's copy keeps in-frame clones and lacks some. Counted here are some 370,000 clones, 89% occurring once; the ten biggest clones make up 1.2%. What was sequenced was peripheral blood. These receptors were collected from a man aged 35-49 years with acute or convalescent COVID-19.

The chain joins TRBV30 to TRBJ1-2, with a tentative D call TRBD1 (6 bases). The CDR3 runs 12 residues. Germline lookup yields CDR1 GTSNPN and CDR2 SVGIG (reference sequence). V lost 8 bases and J 0 bases, leaving 10 bases between the germline ends. The CDR3 region is CAHGTTNYGYTF. In DNA, the CDR3 is TGTGCCCACGGGACAACTAACTATGGCTACACCTTC.

The chain employs TRBV20-1 and TRBJ2-3; possibly TRBD1 for D (6 bases). This CDR3 is built from 14 residues. V was trimmed by 3 bases and J by 2 bases, leaving 12 bases between them. Per germline, CDR1 DFQATT and CDR2 SNEGSKA (reference sequence). Here the CDR3 reads CSASSDRVTDTQYF. As DNA, the CDR3 is TGCAGTGCTAGTTCGGACAGAGTCACAGATACGCAGTATTTT.

This sequence joins TRBV30 and TRBJ1-2; 9 bases are a match to TRBD1. V gave up 4 bases and J gave up 12 bases; unmatched junction bases: 9. CDR1 and CDR2 (germline): GTSNPN, SVGIG (reference sequence). The CDR3 runs 12 residues. The CDR3 DNA reads as TGTGCCTGGAACCTCGGACAGGGGTGGGACACCTTC. Translation gives CAWNLGQGWDTF.

The J gene is TRBJ1-1, the V gene TRBV14; 8 positions agree with TRBD1. Per the germline V gene, CDR1 is SGHDN and CDR2 is FVKESK. The CDR3 length is 12 residues. V lost 5 bases and J lost 10; bases outside the gene matches: 6. CDR3 sequence (DNA): TGTGCCAGCAGCGCAGGGGGCGTCGTAGCTTTCTTT. It encodes CASSAGGVVAFF. The full variable domain, with the rest looked up from reference TRBV14 and TRBJ1-1, is EAGVTQFPSHSVIEKGQTVTLRCDPISGHDNLYWYRRVMGKEIKFLLHFVKESKQDESGMPNNRFLAERTGGTYSTLKVQPAELEDSGVYFCASSAGGVVAFFGQGTRLTVV.

This rearrangement joins TRBV9 to TRBJ2-5, with 8 bases fitting TRBD2. J lost 5 bases, V lost 0 bases, and 6 bases had no gene match. The CDR3 runs 15 residues. Per germline, CDR1 SGDLS and CDR2 YYNGEE. The CDR3 nucleotides read TGTGCCAGCAGCGTAGGCTCGGGAGGGCGTGAGACCCAGTACTTC. Translating it yields CASSVGSGGRETQYF. The full variable domain, in which reference TRBV9 and TRBJ2-5 provide the parts outside the CDR3, is DSGVTQTPKHLITATGQRVTLRCSPRSGDLSVYWYQQSLDQGLQFLIQYYNGEERAKGNILERFSAQQFPDLHSELNLSSLELGDSALYFCASSVGSGGRETQYFGPGTRLLVL.

The rearrangement uses TRBV5-1 and TRBJ2-3, with D tentatively TRBD1 (5 bases). The CDR3 is 15 amino acids. Germline V gene data show CDR1 as SGHRS and CDR2 as YFSETQ. The ends were cut back, 0 bases at V and 4 bases at J, with 12 bases in the middle. The CDR3 DNA reads as TGCGCCAGCAGCTTGGAGGCCAGGGCTTCAGATACGCAGTATTTT. Amino acids: CASSLEARASDTQYF.

V usage is TRBV28 and J usage is TRBJ2-7; the D gene is possibly TRBD1 (8 bases). The V end was cut by 7 bases, the J end by 6 bases, with 19 bases between. The CDR3 sequence is 14 residues long. Germline values: CDR1 MDHEN, CDR2 SYDVKM. The CDR3 here is CASTQGAGAAEQYF. The CDR3 DNA sequence: TGTGCCAGCACCCAGGGGGCGGGAGCGGCCGAGCAGTACTTC.

The chain combines TRBV4-1 with TRBJ2-2; 12 bases are shared with TRBD1. J was trimmed by 8 bases and V by 4 bases; bases with no gene match: 8. Germline CDR1 and CDR2: MGHRA and YSYEKL. CDR3 length: 16 amino acids. The CDR3: CASSLRGQGAAGELFF. The CDR3 bases are TGCGCCAGCAGCCTTCGGGGACAGGGGGCGGCTGGGGAGCTGTTTTTT.

The chain employs TRBV2 and TRBJ2-4; D not certain. The CDR3 runs 12 residues. The ends were cut back, 6 bases at V and 5 bases at J, with 8 bases in the middle. Germline values: CDR1 SNHLY, CDR2 FYNNEI. The CDR3 is CASRRPENIQYF. As DNA, the CDR3 is TGTGCCAGCAGGAGGCCAGAAAACATTCAGTACTTC.

The chain links TRBV28 to TRBJ1-1; tentatively, D is TRBD1 (6 bases). From germline, CDR1 is MDHEN and CDR2 SYDVKM. V was clipped by 4 bases and J by 7 bases, with 25 bases between them. CDR3 length equals 17 residues. The CDR3 loop is CASSWDRDTLRRSEAFF. The DNA for the CDR3 is TGTGCCAGCAGTTGGGACCGGGACACCCTCCGGAGGAGTGAAGCTTTCTTT.

This chain links TRBV6-5 with TRBJ2-3; D may be TRBD1 (6 bases). This CDR3 contains 15 residues. CDR1 is MNHEY, CDR2 SVGAGI, per germline. Trimming pared 7 bases from V and 2 bases from J, leaving 16 bases between. CDR3 in amino acids: CASTIQGRLTDTQYF. The CDR3 bases are TGTGCCAGCACAATTCAGGGGCGGCTCACAGATACGCAGTATTTT.

In this sample, this clone turned up a few times. This rearrangement joins TRBV19 to TRBJ1-1, with TRBD1 matching over 7 bases. Germline CDR1 reads LNHDA; CDR2 reads SQIVND (reference sequence). Trimming removed 5 bases from V and 0 bases from J; junction bases left unmatched: 12. The CDR3 spans 17 residues. This CDR3 is CASSVQPGQILNTEAFF. The CDR3 region has the DNA TGTGCCAGTAGTGTCCAACCGGGACAGATATTGAACACTGAAGCTTTCTTT.

The chain combines TRBV6-5 with TRBJ2-2; D is possibly TRBD2 (6 bases). The CDR3 sequence is 14 residues long. Germline V gene lookup returns CDR1 MNHEY and CDR2 SVGAGI. Trimming left V 6 bases short and J 6 bases short, with 14 bases between. The CDR3 coding sequence is TGTGCCAGCAGCCGCACCCCTAGCGCCGGGGAGCTGTTTTTT. Translation: CASSRTPSAGELFF.

The chain recombines TRBV6-5 with TRBJ1-3, with D uncertain. The CDR3 loop spans 14 amino acids. The V end lost 4 bases, the J end lost 0 bases, and 7 bases lay between the germline ends. CDR1 and CDR2 (germline): MNHEY, SVGAGI. The CDR3: CASSWRFSGNTIYF. In DNA form, the CDR3 reads TGTGCCAGCAGTTGGAGGTTCTCTGGAAACACCATATATTTT.

The gene calls are TRBV28 and TRBJ2-1; maybe TRBD2 (7 bases). The CDR3 runs 15 residues. Germline loops: CDR1 MDHEN, CDR2 SYDVKM. The ends were cut back, 4 bases at V and 7 bases at J, with 17 bases in the middle. The CDR3 sequence is CASSSVGGPLNEQFF. CDR3 bases: TGTGCCAGCAGTTCTGTCGGGGGGCCTTTGAATGAGCAGTTCTTC.